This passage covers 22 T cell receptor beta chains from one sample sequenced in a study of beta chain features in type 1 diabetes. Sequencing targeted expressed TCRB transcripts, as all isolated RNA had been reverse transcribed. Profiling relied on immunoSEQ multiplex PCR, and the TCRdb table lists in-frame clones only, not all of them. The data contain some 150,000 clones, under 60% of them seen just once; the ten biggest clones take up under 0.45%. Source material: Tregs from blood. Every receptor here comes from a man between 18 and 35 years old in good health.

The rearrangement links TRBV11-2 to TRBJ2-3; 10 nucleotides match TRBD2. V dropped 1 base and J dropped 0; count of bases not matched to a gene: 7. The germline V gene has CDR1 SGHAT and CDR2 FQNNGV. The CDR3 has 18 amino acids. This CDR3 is CASSLVPLAGDSTDTQYF. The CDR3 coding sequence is TGTGCCAGCAGCTTAGTACCTCTAGCGGGAGACAGCACAGATACGCAGTATTTT. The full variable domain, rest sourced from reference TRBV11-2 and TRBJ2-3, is EAGVAQSPRYKIIEKRQSVAFWCNPISGHATLYWYQQILGQGPKLLIQFQNNGVVDDSQLPKDRFSAERLKGVDSTLKIQPAKLEDSAVYLCASSLVPLAGDSTDTQYFGPGTRLTVL.

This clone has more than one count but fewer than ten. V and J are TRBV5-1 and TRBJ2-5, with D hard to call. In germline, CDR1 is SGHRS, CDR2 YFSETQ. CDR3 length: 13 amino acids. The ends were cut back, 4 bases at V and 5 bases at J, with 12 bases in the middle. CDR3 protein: CASSRVNEETQYF. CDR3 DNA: TGCGCCAGCAGCCGTGTCAACGAGGAGACCCAGTACTTC.

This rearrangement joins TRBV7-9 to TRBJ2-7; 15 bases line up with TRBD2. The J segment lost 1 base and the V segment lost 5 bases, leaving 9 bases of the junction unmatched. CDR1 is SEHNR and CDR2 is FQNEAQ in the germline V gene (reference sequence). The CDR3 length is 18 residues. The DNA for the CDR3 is TGTGCCAGCAGCGCAACCGGACTAGCGGGAGGGTGGTCCTACGAGCAGTACTTC. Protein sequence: CASSATGLAGGWSYEQYF.

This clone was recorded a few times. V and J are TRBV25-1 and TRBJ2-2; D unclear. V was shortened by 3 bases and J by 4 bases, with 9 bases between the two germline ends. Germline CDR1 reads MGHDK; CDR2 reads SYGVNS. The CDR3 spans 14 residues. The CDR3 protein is CASSEARVTGELFF. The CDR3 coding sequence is TGTGCCAGCAGTGAGGCTCGGGTCACCGGGGAGCTGTTTTTT.

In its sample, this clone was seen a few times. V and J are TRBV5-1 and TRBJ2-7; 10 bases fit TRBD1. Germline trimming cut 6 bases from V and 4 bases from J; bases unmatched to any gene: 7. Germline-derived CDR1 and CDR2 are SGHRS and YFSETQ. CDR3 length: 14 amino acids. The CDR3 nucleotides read TGCGCCAGCAACCCGACAGGGGGCTTTTACGAGCAGTACTTC. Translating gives CASNPTGGFYEQYF. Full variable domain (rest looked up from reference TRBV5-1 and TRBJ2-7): KAGVTQTPRYLIKTRGQQVTLSCSPISGHRSVSWYQQTPGQGLQFLFEYFSETQRNKGNFPGRFSGRQFSNSRSEMNVSTLELGDSALYLCASNPTGGFYEQYFGPGTRLTVT.

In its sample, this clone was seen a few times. This CDR3 reads CASSLRGSTDTQYF. CDR3 in DNA: TGTGCCAGCAGCCTCAGGGGAAGCACAGATACGCAGTATTTT. The chain uses TRBV7-9 and TRBJ2-3; tentative D call: TRBD1 (6 bases). Trimming pared 5 bases from V and 0 bases from J, leaving 9 bases between. In germline, CDR1 is SEHNR, CDR2 FQNEAQ (reference sequence). The CDR3 covers 14 residues.

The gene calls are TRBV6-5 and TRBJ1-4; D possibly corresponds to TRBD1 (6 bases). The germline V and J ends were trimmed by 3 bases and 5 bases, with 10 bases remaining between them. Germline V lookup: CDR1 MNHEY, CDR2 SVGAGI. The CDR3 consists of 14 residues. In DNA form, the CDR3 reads TGTGCCAGCAGTTATCAGGGGTTGAATGAAAAACTGTTTTTT. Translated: CASSYQGLNEKLFF.

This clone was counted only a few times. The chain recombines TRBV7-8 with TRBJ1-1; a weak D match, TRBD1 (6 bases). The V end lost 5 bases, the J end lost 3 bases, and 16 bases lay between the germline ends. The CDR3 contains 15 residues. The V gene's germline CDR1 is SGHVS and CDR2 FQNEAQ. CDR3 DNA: TGTGCCAGCAGCCTATACAGGGCGCAGGACACTGAAGCTTTCTTT. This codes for CASSLYRAQDTEAFF.

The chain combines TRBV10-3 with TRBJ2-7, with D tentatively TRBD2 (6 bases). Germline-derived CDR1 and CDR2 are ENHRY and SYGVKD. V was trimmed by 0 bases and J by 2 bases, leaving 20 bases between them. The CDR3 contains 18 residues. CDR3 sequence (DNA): TGTGCCATCAGTGAGTCCCGCCTAGCGCCCCGAACAGCCTACGAGCAGTACTTC. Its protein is CAISESRLAPRTAYEQYF.

Here the CDR3 DNA reads TGTGCCAGCAGCCTTGGACAGGGCGGCGCCGGGGAGCTGTTTTTT. It translates to CASSLGQGGAGELFF. The gene calls are TRBV4-2 and TRBJ2-2, with 8 bases identical to TRBD1. The germline CDR1 and CDR2 sequences are LGHNA and YNFKEQ. This CDR3 has 15 residues. With V trimmed by 4 bases and J by 6 bases, 7 bases remained unmatched.

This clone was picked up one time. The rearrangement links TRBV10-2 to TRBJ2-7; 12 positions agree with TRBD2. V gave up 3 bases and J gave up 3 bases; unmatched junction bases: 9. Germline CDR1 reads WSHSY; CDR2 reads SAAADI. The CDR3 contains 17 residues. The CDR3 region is CASSEASGRGKFYEQYF. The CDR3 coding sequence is TGCGCCAGCAGTGAAGCTAGCGGGAGGGGAAAATTCTACGAGCAGTACTTC.

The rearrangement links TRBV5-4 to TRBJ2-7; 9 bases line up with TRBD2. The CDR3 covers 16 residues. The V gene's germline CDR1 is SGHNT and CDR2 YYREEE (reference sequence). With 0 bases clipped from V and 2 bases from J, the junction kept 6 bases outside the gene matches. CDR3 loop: CASSLVRTSDTYEQYF. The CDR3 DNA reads TGTGCCAGCAGCTTGGTACGGACTAGCGATACCTACGAGCAGTACTTC. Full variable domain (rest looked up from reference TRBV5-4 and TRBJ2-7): ETGVTQSPTHLIKTRGQQVTLRCSSQSGHNTVSWYQQALGQGPQFIFQYYREEENGRGNFPPRFSGLQFPNYSSELNVNALELDDSALYLCASSLVRTSDTYEQYFGPGTRLTVT.

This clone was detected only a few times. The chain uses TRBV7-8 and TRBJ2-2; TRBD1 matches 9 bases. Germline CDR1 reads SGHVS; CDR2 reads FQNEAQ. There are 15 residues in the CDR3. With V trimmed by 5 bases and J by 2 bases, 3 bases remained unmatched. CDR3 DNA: TGTGCCAGCAGCCCGGGACAGGGAAACACCGGGGAGCTGTTTTTT. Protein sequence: CASSPGQGNTGELFF.

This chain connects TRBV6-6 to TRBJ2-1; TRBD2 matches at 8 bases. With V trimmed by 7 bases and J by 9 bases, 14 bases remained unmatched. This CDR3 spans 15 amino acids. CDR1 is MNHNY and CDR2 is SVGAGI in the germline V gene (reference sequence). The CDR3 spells CASISPGLVRSEQFF. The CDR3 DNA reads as TGTGCCAGCATCTCACCGGGACTAGTTAGGAGTGAGCAGTTCTTC.

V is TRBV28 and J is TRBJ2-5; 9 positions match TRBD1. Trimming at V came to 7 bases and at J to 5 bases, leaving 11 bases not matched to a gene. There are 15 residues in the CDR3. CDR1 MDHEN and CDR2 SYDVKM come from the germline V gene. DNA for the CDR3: TGTGCCAGCAACAAACCGGGACAGGGAATTGAGACCCAGTACTTC. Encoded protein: CASNKPGQGIETQYF.

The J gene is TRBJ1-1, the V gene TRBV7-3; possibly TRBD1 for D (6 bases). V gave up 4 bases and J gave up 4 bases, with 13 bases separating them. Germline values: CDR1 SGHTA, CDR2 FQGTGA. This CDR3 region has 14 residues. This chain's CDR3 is CASSSQGPGTEAFF. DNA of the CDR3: TGTGCCAGCAGCTCACAGGGACCGGGCACTGAAGCTTTCTTT.

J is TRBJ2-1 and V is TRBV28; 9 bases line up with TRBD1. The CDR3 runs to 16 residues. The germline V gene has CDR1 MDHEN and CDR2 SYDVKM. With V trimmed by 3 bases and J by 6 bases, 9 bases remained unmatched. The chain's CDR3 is CASSLVPGQGFNEQFF. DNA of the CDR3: TGTGCCAGCAGTTTGGTTCCGGGACAGGGATTCAATGAGCAGTTCTTC. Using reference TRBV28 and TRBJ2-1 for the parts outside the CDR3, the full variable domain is DVKVTQSSRYLVKRTGEKVFLECVQDMDHENMFWYRQDPGLGLRLIYFSYDVKMKEKGDIPEGYSVSREKKERFSLILESASTNQTSMYLCASSLVPGQGFNEQFFGPGTRLTVL.

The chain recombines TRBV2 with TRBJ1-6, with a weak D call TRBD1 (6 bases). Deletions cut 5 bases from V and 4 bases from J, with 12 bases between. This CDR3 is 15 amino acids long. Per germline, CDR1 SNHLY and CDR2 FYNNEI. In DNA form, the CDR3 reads TGTGCCAGCAGTAGGACAGAACCTTATAATTCACCCCTCCACTTT. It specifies CASSRTEPYNSPLHF.

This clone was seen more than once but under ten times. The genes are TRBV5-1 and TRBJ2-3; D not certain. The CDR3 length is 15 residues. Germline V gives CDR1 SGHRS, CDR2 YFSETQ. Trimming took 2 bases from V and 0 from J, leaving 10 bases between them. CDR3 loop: CASSLELLSTDTQYF. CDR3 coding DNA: TGCGCCAGCAGCTTAGAACTCCTTAGCACAGATACGCAGTATTTT.

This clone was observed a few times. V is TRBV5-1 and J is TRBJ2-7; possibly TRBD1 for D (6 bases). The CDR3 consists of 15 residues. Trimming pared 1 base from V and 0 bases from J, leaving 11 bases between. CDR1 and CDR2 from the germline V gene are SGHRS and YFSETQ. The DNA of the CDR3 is TGCGCCAGCAGCTTGACAGGACAGCTCTCCTACGAGCAGTACTTC. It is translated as CASSLTGQLSYEQYF.

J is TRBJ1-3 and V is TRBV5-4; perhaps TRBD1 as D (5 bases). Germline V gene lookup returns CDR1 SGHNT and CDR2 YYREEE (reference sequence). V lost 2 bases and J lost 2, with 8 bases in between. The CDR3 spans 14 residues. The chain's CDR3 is CASSLGGAGNTIYF. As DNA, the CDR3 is TGTGCCAGCAGCTTAGGAGGGGCTGGAAACACCATATATTTT.

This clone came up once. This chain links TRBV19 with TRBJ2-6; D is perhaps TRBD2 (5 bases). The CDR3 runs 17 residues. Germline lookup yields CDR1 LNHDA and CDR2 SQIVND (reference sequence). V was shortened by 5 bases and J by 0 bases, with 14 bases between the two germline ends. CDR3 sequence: CASSAVGRDSGANVLTF. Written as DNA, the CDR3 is TGTGCCAGTAGTGCCGTCGGACGGGACTCTGGGGCCAACGTCCTGACTTTC.